This is a list of T cell receptor beta chains from one sample in a study of T cell changes during pregnancy in multiple sclerosis. Clones were read by immunoSEQ multiplex PCR, and TCRdb kept only the in-frame ones, dropping some. The sample consists of tens of thousands of clones, more than 85% of them appearing once. This specimen was CD8+ T cells from peripheral blood mononuclear cells, taken in the third trimester of pregnancy. These receptor sequences come from a female donor with multiple sclerosis, enrolled in a pregnancy study. CDR3s leave out the opening cysteine and the closing phenylalanine or tryptophan.

j_call v_call cdr3_aa
TRBJ2-7 TRBV29-1 SVETQASYEQY
TRBJ2-7 TRBV5-1 ASSLSGAYEQY
TRBJ2-4 TRBV27 ASSPTTTPVAPYIQY
TRBJ2-7 TRBV7-7 ASSFLMGQGLNYEQY
TRBJ2-1 TRBV7-9 ASSQGQGKNEQF
TRBJ1-1 TRBV7-8 ASSSPTGLNTEAF
TRBJ2-7 TRBV7-8 ASSSSGSLDEQY
TRBJ2-7 TRBV27 ASSLTGGLSYEQY
TRBJ1-1 TRBV5-1 ASSFEMNTEAF
TRBJ1-1 TRBV6-5 ASGPRLGTEAF
TRBJ1-2 TRBV7-2 ASGPGQGTLPRGYT
TRBJ2-6 TRBV9 ASSVKLGTGDSGANVLT
TRBJ2-4 TRBV27 ASSPGLAGALAKNIQY
TRBJ2-1 TRBV28 ATRLVVEQF
TRBJ1-2 TRBV14 ASSPMGQTPYGYT
TRBJ2-2 TRBV4-1 ASSQVVSRAGENTGELF
TRBJ2-5 TRBV27 ASSRETQY
TRBJ2-7 TRBV15 ATSRSRTSNYEQY
TRBJ2-7 TRBV28 ASSFLGQENEQY
TRBJ2-1 TRBV6-5 ASSPGQGWNEQF
TRBJ1-1 TRBV30 AWSDGQGWAAEAF
TRBJ2-3 TRBV12-5 ASGRTSADTQY
TRBJ2-3 TRBV7-9 ASSMSGLGSTDTQY
TRBJ2-7 TRBV7-9 ASSFSYSYEQY
TRBJ1-5 TRBV5-6 ASSLMQGGNNQPQH
TRBJ2-7 TRBV30 AWTGSGKPHLDEQY
TRBJ1-5 TRBV19 ASSKIGSQPQH
TRBJ2-5 TRBV5-6 ASSFPEQETQY
TRBJ1-1 TRBV19 ASRVAYTEAF
TRBJ2-2 TRBV29-1 SVERGQGARGELF
TRBJ2-7 TRBV4-1 ASSTGITYEQY
TRBJ2-1 TRBV19 ASSMTGIGYNEQF
TRBJ2-1 TRBV5-1 ASSLTSNDEQF
TRBJ1-2 TRBV2 ASRPTGGYT
TRBJ1-2 TRBV15 ATSRDRQGGRSYGYT
TRBJ1-5 TRBV19 ASSNGQGSNQPQH
TRBJ2-1 TRBV7-8 ASSLSWREGISYNEQF
TRBJ1-3 TRBV5-1 ASSLGDRVLSGNTIY
TRBJ1-1 TRBV7-4 ASSLARVDLAF
TRBJ1-1 TRBV5-6 ASSLDRDEAF
TRBJ1-2 TRBV6-1 ASRGTGGGWDGYT
TRBJ1-1 TRBV7-9 ASSLNNGGAEAF
TRBJ2-1 TRBV9 ASSVRGTPYNEQF
TRBJ2-7 TRBV27 ASSLGTSGIYEQY
TRBJ2-2 TRBV14 ASSQTSGYTGELF
TRBJ1-5 TRBV7-9 ASSSSGFINQPQH
TRBJ2-1 TRBV19 ASNVGEFNNEQF
TRBJ1-4 TRBV6-1 ASSERRQTTNEKLF
TRBJ1-4 TRBV27 ASSLQIATNEKLF
TRBJ2-1 TRBV7-2 ASSLGLAGNEQF
TRBJ2-5 TRBV9 ASSVAGGLETQY
TRBJ1-2 TRBV29-1 SVGKTGSGYGYT
TRBJ2-3 TRBV7-9 ASSLAGVVGTDTQY
TRBJ2-7 TRBV19 ASASGGSYEQY
TRBJ2-1 TRBV4-3 ASSQDWRQGADEQF